The 22 T cell receptor beta chains below come from one sample, sequenced in a study of cytomegalovirus exposure and HLA in healthy donors. The protocol was immunoSEQ multiplex PCR, while the TCRdb copy is restricted to in-frame clones and leaves out a portion. Of 150,000 to 180,000 clones listed, 70% to 90% are singletons. The sample was PBMCs. These receptors were taken from a man younger than 35 in good health and CMV-seropositive.

This chain links TRBV6-5 with TRBJ1-5; 7 positions match TRBD1. V trimming: 7 bases; J trimming: 7 bases; junction bases outside the gene matches: 13. The CDR3 loop spans 15 amino acids. CDR1 and CDR2 from the germline V gene are MNHEY and SVGAGI. This CDR3 reads CASIETGKDSQPQHF. The CDR3 region has the DNA TGTGCCAGCATCGAGACAGGGAAGGATAGCCAGCCCCAGCATTTT.

V gene TRBV5-1 combines with J gene TRBJ1-2; weak D call: TRBD1 (6 bases). CDR1 and CDR2 (germline): SGHRS, YFSETQ. V shed 1 base and J shed 7 bases, with 17 bases lying between them. The CDR3 consists of 15 residues. The CDR3 coding sequence is TGCGCCAGCAGCTTGTCGGCCATAGGGGGTCGTGGCTACACCTTC. The encoded protein is CASSLSAIGGRGYTF.

J is TRBJ1-1 and V is TRBV27; 9 nucleotides align to TRBD1. Trimming at V came to 4 bases and at J to 1 base, leaving 7 bases not matched to a gene. The CDR3 contains 16 residues. Germline CDR1 reads MNHEY; CDR2 reads SMNVEV (reference sequence). For the CDR3, the DNA is TGTGCCAGCAGTTCCGGACCGGGACAGGGGAACACTGAAGCTTTCTTT. This encodes CASSSGPGQGNTEAFF.

This clone has just one count. V and J are TRBV5-1 and TRBJ1-4; tentatively, D is TRBD1 (5 bases). Per germline, CDR1 SGHRS and CDR2 YFSETQ. Trimming took off 4 bases at V and 5 bases at J, with 18 bases between the two ends. This CDR3 has 16 amino acids. Written as DNA, the CDR3 is TGCGCCAGCAGCCCGGTAGGGAGGGGCGAAAATGAAAAACTGTTTTTT. Its translation: CASSPVGRGENEKLFF.

The rearrangement links TRBV4-1 to TRBJ2-5; 7 bases are shared with TRBD2. Per the germline V gene, CDR1 is MGHRA and CDR2 is YSYEKL. The CDR3 length is 17 residues. Trimming took 4 bases from V and 1 from J; bases not matched to a gene: 12. CDR3 loop: CASSPYRAGEAQETQYF. The CDR3 DNA reads as TGCGCCAGCAGCCCCTATAGGGCGGGGGAGGCCCAAGAGACCCAGTACTTC.

The chain combines TRBV5-6 with TRBJ1-1, with a tentative D call TRBD1 (6 bases). The CDR3 has 15 amino acids. The ends were cut back, 0 bases at V and 1 base at J, with 10 bases in the middle. CDR1 SGHDT and CDR2 YYEEEE come from the germline V gene. CDR3 sequence (DNA): TGTGCCAGCAGCTTGGTTAGGGGGAGGAACACTGAAGCTTTCTTT. Residues: CASSLVRGRNTEAFF.

The chain recombines TRBV4-1 with TRBJ2-3, with a possible D match to TRBD2 (5 bases). CDR1 and CDR2 from the germline V gene are MGHRA and YSYEKL. The CDR3 is 12 amino acids. The V gene lost 3 bases and the J gene lost 6 bases, with 7 bases spanning the gap. The CDR3 nucleotides read TGCGCCAGCAGCCATATAGCGGATACGCAGTATTTT. Translated: CASSHIADTQYF.

The V and J genes are TRBV10-2 and TRBJ1-4; D unclear. Trimming pared 7 bases from V and 3 bases from J, leaving 9 bases between. The CDR3 covers 13 residues. In germline, CDR1 is WSHSY, CDR2 SAAADI. In DNA, the CDR3 is TGCGCCAGCACGGAGGTCTCTAATGAAAAACTGTTTTTT. Translation: CASTEVSNEKLFF.

There are a few counts of this clone. The J gene is TRBJ1-6, the V gene TRBV5-1, with 7 bases identical to TRBD1. Looked up from germline, CDR1 is SGHRS and CDR2 is YFSETQ. The CDR3 is made up of 14 amino acids. Losses at the gene ends were 4 bases for V and 8 bases for J; bases not matched to a gene: 6. CDR3 loop: CASSIGQAYSPLHF. For the CDR3, the DNA is TGCGCCAGCAGCATAGGACAGGCCTATTCACCCCTCCACTTT.

The chain combines TRBV15 with TRBJ1-5; TRBD1 matches at 7 bases. The ends lost 0 bases at V and 2 bases at J; junction bases unmatched: 10. Germline V CDR1 and CDR2: LNHNV, YYDKDF (reference sequence). The CDR3 runs to 18 residues. CDR3 in DNA: TGTGCCACCAGCAGAGATCTGAGGGGGCGCTTGGGCAATCAGCCCCAGCATTTT. Translation: CATSRDLRGRLGNQPQHF.

The chain couples TRBV30 to TRBJ2-7, with 7 bases lining up with TRBD2. The junction had 5 bases not matched to a gene; V was cut back by 3 bases and J by 3 bases. The CDR3 spans 13 residues. Germline assignment: CDR1 GTSNPN and CDR2 SVGIG (reference sequence). CDR3 sequence: CAWRKASGYEQYF. In DNA form, the CDR3 reads TGTGCCTGGAGAAAAGCTAGCGGCTACGAGCAGTACTTC.

The CDR3 DNA follows: TGTGCCAGCAGCCCCACCGCAGGGGTGATTAACTATGGCTACACCTTC. It translates to CASSPTAGVINYGYTF. The chain combines TRBV7-2 with TRBJ1-2; tentative D call: TRBD1 (6 bases). The CDR3 is 16 residues long. Germline values: CDR1 SGHTA, CDR2 FQGNSA. Trimming left V 5 bases short and J 1 base short, with 17 bases between.

The chain combines TRBV7-8 with TRBJ2-2; possibly TRBD1 for D (5 bases). CDR1 is SGHVS, CDR2 FQNEAQ, per germline. The germline V and J ends were trimmed by 1 base and 4 bases, with 10 bases remaining between them. The CDR3 contains 15 residues. CDR3 sequence (DNA): TGTGCCAGCAGCTTAGGAACCCAGGGCACCGGGGAGCTGTTTTTT. It specifies CASSLGTQGTGELFF.

Comment on this clone: The junction and the germline gene differ at one end; a read error may be behind it. The V call is TRBV4-2, the J call TRBJ2-1; 8 positions match TRBD2. The CDR3 loop spans 17 amino acids. Germline CDR1 reads LGHNA; CDR2 reads YNFKEQ. CDR3 in DNA: TGTGCCAGCAGCCAAGATGAAAGGAGCGGGGGTTTCAATAAGCAGTTCTTC. Residues: CASSQDERSGGFNKQFF.

The chain links TRBV11-3 to TRBJ1-2; D is unclear. Germline-derived CDR1 and CDR2 are SGHNT and YENEEA. V lost 3 bases and J 3 bases, leaving 11 bases between the germline ends. This CDR3 spans 14 amino acids. The chain's CDR3 is CASSFMQAYYGYTF. In DNA form, the CDR3 reads TGTGCCAGCAGCTTTATGCAGGCCTACTATGGCTACACCTTC.

The chain links TRBV6-5 to TRBJ2-6; no definite D call. The CDR3 extends over 16 amino acids. Germline CDR1 reads MNHEY; CDR2 reads SVGAGI. V was trimmed by 0 bases and J by 1 base, leaving 7 bases between them. CDR3 loop: CASSYSFQSGANVLTF. The CDR3 DNA follows: TGTGCCAGCAGTTACTCGTTCCAATCTGGGGCCAACGTCCTGACTTTC.

The chain uses TRBV4-3 and TRBJ1-5, with 11 bases lining up with TRBD1. The germline CDR1 and CDR2 sequences are LGHNA and YSLEER. The CDR3 consists of 14 residues. The V gene end was trimmed by 2 bases and the J gene end by 11 bases; junction bases not matched to a gene: 5. CDR3 sequence (DNA): TGCGCCAGCAGCCAACGGACAGGGGGCAAGGCCCAGCATTTT. Encoded protein: CASSQRTGGKAQHF.

The V gene is TRBV7-6, the J gene TRBJ2-4; no clear D. Germline V CDR1 and CDR2: SGHVS, FNYEAQ. CDR3 length equals 13 residues. The V end was cut by 1 base, the J end by 6 bases, with 7 bases between. The DNA of the CDR3 is TGTGCCAGCAGCTTAGATCCGGGAAACATTCAGTACTTC. This codes for CASSLDPGNIQYF.

The rearrangement links TRBV2 to TRBJ1-1; no reliable D call. In germline, CDR1 is SNHLY, CDR2 FYNNEI. This CDR3 is built from 15 residues. V was cut by 1 base and J by 0 bases, with 9 bases left in between. CDR3 in amino acids: CASSEEAGVNTEAFF. The CDR3 DNA follows: TGTGCCAGCAGTGAAGAGGCAGGCGTGAACACTGAAGCTTTCTTT.

This clone was picked up one time. The rearrangement joins TRBV11-3 to TRBJ2-1, with 8 bases aligning to TRBD1. V was pared by 1 base and J by 8 bases, with 7 bases of the junction left unmatched. CDR3 length: 15 amino acids. Germline lookup yields CDR1 SGHNT and CDR2 YENEEA. CDR3 amino acids: CASSLGGQARDEQFF. For the CDR3, the DNA is TGTGCCAGCAGCTTAGGGGGACAGGCTCGGGATGAGCAGTTCTTC. The full variable domain, its missing parts supplied by reference TRBV11-3 and TRBJ2-1, is EAGVVQSPRYKIIEKKQPVAFWCNPISGHNTLYWYLQNLGQGPELLIRYENEEAVDDSQLPKDRFSAERLKGVDSTLKIQPAELGDSAVYLCASSLGGQARDEQFFGPGTRLTVL.

The gene calls are TRBV5-1 and TRBJ2-1; 10 bases map to TRBD2. The V and J ends lost 3 bases and 4 bases, in that order; junction bases with no gene match: 4. This CDR3 comprises 15 residues. Germline V gives CDR1 SGHRS, CDR2 YFSETQ. As DNA, the CDR3 is TGCGCCAGCAGCTCACTAGCGGGAAAATACAATGAGCAGTTCTTC. Translation: CASSSLAGKYNEQFF.

The J gene is TRBJ2-2, the V gene TRBV4-3; 11 positions agree with TRBD2. This CDR3 is 18 amino acids long. The V gene end was trimmed by 1 base and the J gene end by 4 bases; junction bases not matched to a gene: 8. Germline CDR1 LGHNA, CDR2 YSLEER. This chain's CDR3 is CASSQALAGGTRTGELFF. The CDR3 DNA is TGCGCCAGCAGCCAAGCCCTAGCGGGAGGTACGCGCACCGGGGAGCTGTTTTTT.